These T cell receptor beta chains were read from a single sample in a study of Graves' ophthalmopathy and Graves' hyperthyroidism. TCRdb ran MiXCR on the multiplex PCR reads and lists one entry per CDR3 protein. The profile covers some 160,000 distinct CDR3 sequences, with approximately 40% appearing a single time and 8% to 10% taken by the ten largest. Source material: peripheral blood. These receptors all stem from a man under 40 with Graves' ophthalmopathy. Each CDR3 is given with its conserved first and last residue. The D gene is left open where the match is weak. Size is omitted from some rows. Given values are once, few, many or a class for expanded clones.

CASSPAVGEAYEQYF,TGTGCCAGCAGCCCAGCGGTGGGGGAAGCCTACGAGCAGTACTTC,.,.,TRBV6-1,TRBJ2-7
CASSRMSPLIYGYTF,TGTGCCAGCAGTCGCATGTCGCCACTAATCTATGGCTACACCTTC,many,.,TRBV28,TRBJ1-2
CASRRGGNTGELFF,TGTGCCAGCAGGCGTGGGGGGAACACCGGGGAGCTGTTTTTT,.,.,TRBV28,TRBJ2-2
CASSLQLSNQPQHF,TGTGCCAGCAGCCTACAGCTTAGCAATCAGCCCCAGCATTTT,many,.,TRBV28,TRBJ1-5
CAWTKRFNTEAFF,TGTGCCTGGACCAAGCGGTTCAACACTGAAGCTTTCTTT,.,.,TRBV30,TRBJ1-1
CASSLGPSPPIVYEQYF,TGTGCCAGCAGCTTAGGTCCATCTCCTCCTATTGTCTACGAGCAGTACTTC,.,.,TRBV11-2,TRBJ2-7
CASQAGSVEPQHF,TGTGCCAGCCAGGCAGGGTCGGTCGAGCCCCAGCATTTT,.,.,TRBV28,TRBJ1-5
CASRPIDRGNQPQHF,TGTGCCAGCAGACCTATCGACAGGGGCAATCAGCCCCAGCATTTT,many,TRBD1,TRBV28,TRBJ1-5
CASGSSSTYEQYF,TGTGCCAGCGGGTCTAGCAGTACCTACGAGCAGTACTTC,many,.,TRBV12-3/TRBV12-4,TRBJ2-7
CASSRRLAGREETQYF,TGTGCCAGCAGTCGTCGACTAGCGGGAAGGGAAGAGACCCAGTACTTC,many,TRBD2,TRBV28,TRBJ2-5
CASSLVRRGNTIYF,TGCGCCAGCAGCTTGGTCCGTCGTGGAAACACCATATATTTT,many,.,TRBV5-1,TRBJ1-3
CAISELRLAVEQYF,TGTGCCATCAGTGAACTCCGACTGGCCGTCGAGCAGTACTTC,many,.,TRBV10-3,TRBJ2-7
CSVDLGLADSSYEQYF,TGCAGCGTCGACCTGGGACTAGCGGATAGCTCCTACGAGCAGTACTTC,many,TRBD2,TRBV29-1,TRBJ2-7
CASSLGSSSYNSPLHF,TGTGCCAGCAGCTTAGGGTCGAGCTCCTATAATTCACCCCTCCACTTT,many,.,TRBV7-2,TRBJ1-6
CATTGQGNTEAFF,TGTGCCACCACGGGACAGGGGAACACTGAAGCTTTCTTT,many,TRBD1,TRBV24-1,TRBJ1-1
CASSLDIATVYEQYF,TGTGCCAGCAGCTTAGATATTGCAACGGTCTACGAGCAGTACTTC,once,.,TRBV11-2,TRBJ2-7
CASSLRLDTYEQYF,TGTGCCAGCAGCTTAAGACTCGATACCTACGAGCAGTACTTC,.,.,TRBV11-2,TRBJ2-7